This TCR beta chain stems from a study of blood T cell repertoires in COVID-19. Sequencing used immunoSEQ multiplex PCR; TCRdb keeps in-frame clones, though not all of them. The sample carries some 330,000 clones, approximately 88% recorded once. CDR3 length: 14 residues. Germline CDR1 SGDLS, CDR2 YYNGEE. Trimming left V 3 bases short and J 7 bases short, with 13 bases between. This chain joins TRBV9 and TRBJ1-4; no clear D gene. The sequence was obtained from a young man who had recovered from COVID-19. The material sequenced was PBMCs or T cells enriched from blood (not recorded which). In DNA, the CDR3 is TGTGCCAGCAGCGAAGCGGCAGGTCCTGAAAAACTGTTTTTT. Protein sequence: CASSEAAGPEKLFF.